This TCR beta chain was obtained from a study of T-cell reconstitution after alpha-beta-depleted transplantation in children. Unique molecular identifiers were used to barcode this TCRbeta library. Each CDR3 protein gets one entry after TCRdb re-called the PCR reads with MiXCR. The sample has some 600,000 distinct CDR3 sequences; over 15% are singletons. Germline V lookup: CDR1 SGHRS, CDR2 YFSETQ. CDR3 size: 14 residues. Trimming shortened V by 5 bases and J by 8 bases, and 17 bases separated the two germline ends. The specimen was PBMCs from the stem cell graft donor, collected from the stem cell graft. The rearrangement joins TRBV5-1 to TRBJ2-4; maybe TRBD2 (7 bases). The sequence was collected from a human donor who donated a stem cell graft to a child with acute myeloid leukemia. The CDR3: CASSRGGDMDIQYF. In DNA, the CDR3 is TGCGCCAGCAGTAGGGGGGGGGATATGGACATTCAGTACTTC.